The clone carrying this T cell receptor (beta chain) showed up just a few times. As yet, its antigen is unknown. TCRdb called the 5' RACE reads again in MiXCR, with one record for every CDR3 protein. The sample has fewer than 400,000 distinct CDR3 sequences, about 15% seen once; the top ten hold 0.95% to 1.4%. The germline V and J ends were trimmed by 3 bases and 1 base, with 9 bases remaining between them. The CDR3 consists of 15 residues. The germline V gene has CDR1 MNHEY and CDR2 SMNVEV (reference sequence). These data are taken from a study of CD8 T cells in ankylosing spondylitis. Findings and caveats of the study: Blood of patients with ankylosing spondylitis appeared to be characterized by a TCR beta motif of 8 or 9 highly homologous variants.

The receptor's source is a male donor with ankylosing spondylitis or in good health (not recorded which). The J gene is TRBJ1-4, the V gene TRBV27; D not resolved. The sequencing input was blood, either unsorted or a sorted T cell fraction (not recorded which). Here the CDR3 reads CASSFGPVTNEKLFF. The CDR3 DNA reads TGTGCCAGCAGTTTTGGGCCGGTAACTAATGAAAAACTGTTTTTT.